One and the same sample provided the 20 T cell receptor beta chains below, sequenced in a study of T cells in Graves' hyperthyroidism and ophthalmopathy. Template material for amplifying TCR beta CDR3 regions consisted of RNA transcripts. First-round RT-PCR targeting the TCR CDR3 was performed with the HTBI primer set. One entry per CDR3 protein results from TCRdb running MiXCR on the multiplex PCR reads. The data contain around 620,000 distinct CDR3 sequences, 35% to 55% of them singletons. Sequencing input: peripheral blood or thyroid tissue (not recorded which). The origin of the receptors is an adult woman with Graves' disease, either hyperthyroidism or ophthalmopathy (not recorded which).

This clonotype was counted ten times or more. V is TRBV10-3 and J is TRBJ2-7, with D possibly TRBD2 on 6 matching bases. The germline V and J ends were trimmed by 0 bases and 1 base, with 7 bases remaining between them. The CDR3 length is 14 residues. Per the germline V gene, CDR1 is ENHRY and CDR2 is SYGVKD. CDR3 DNA: TGTGCCATCAGTGAGTCGGGAGGTTCCTACGAGCAGTACTTC. This codes for CAISESGGSYEQYF.

This clonotype appeared a few times. V usage is TRBV7-9 and J usage is TRBJ1-5; 9 bases align to TRBD1. Germline CDR1 SEHNR, CDR2 FQNEAQ (reference sequence). V shed 8 bases, J shed 8 bases, and the junction held 7 bases outside the gene matches. CDR3 length: 13 amino acids. The CDR3 sequence: CASGAGQGEPQHF. CDR3 bases: TGTGCCAGCGGTGCGGGACAGGGAGAGCCCCAGCATTTT.

J is TRBJ1-1 and V is TRBV5-5, with no clear D. V shed 2 bases and J shed 4 bases, with 12 bases lying between them. This CDR3 region has 14 residues. Germline V lookup: CDR1 SGHKS, CDR2 YYEKEE (reference sequence). The CDR3 DNA follows: TGTGCCAGCAGCTTAGAGTCCAGGATCACTGAAGCTTTCTTT. Protein product: CASSLESRITEAFF.

The chain links TRBV7-8 to TRBJ2-7, with D hard to call. The length of the CDR3 is 12 residues. Germline CDR1 and CDR2: SGHVS and FQNEAQ. V was trimmed by 5 bases and J by 7 bases, leaving 12 bases between them. The CDR3 sequence is CASSHGLWEQYF. In DNA form, the CDR3 reads TGTGCCAGCAGCCACGGGCTGTGGGAGCAGTACTTC.

The sample holds many counts of this clonotype. The genes are TRBV10-1 and TRBJ2-7; the D is unclear. V was trimmed by 8 bases and J by 2 bases, leaving 19 bases between them. The germline gives CDR1 WNHNN, CDR2 SYGVQD (reference sequence). The CDR3 covers 15 residues. The CDR3 bases are TGCGCCAGCGTCGGCGGTCCCAAGGCTCCCTACGAGCAGTACTTC. The encoded protein is CASVGGPKAPYEQYF.

The gene calls are TRBV25-1 and TRBJ2-5; TRBD2 matches 7 bases. The CDR3 sequence is 14 residues long. Germline assignment: CDR1 MGHDK and CDR2 SYGVNS. V was pared by 3 bases and J by 5 bases, with 6 bases of the junction left unmatched. This CDR3 is CASSDREAGETQYF. The CDR3 DNA follows: TGTGCCAGCAGTGACCGGGAGGCGGGGGAGACCCAGTACTTC.

The chain is built from TRBV6-1 and TRBJ1-1; D unclear. With 8 bases removed from V and 1 base from J, the gap between germline ends came to 8 bases. This CDR3 region has 12 residues. The V gene's germline CDR1 is MNHNS and CDR2 SASEGT. CDR3 bases: TGTGCCAGCGGAGCAGGGAACACTGAAGCTTTCTTT. Translating it yields CASGAGNTEAFF.

This clonotype was recorded many times. This chain joins TRBV7-9 and TRBJ1-1; tentative D call: TRBD1 (5 bases). V was cut by 7 bases and J by 8 bases, with 17 bases left in between. Germline V CDR1 and CDR2: SEHNR, FQNEAQ (reference sequence). The CDR3 covers 13 residues. The CDR3, as DNA: TGTGCCAGCAACCCCTGGGGGGGTGGCGAAGCTTTCTTT. This sequence encodes CASNPWGGGEAFF.

This clonotype turned up a few times. V usage is TRBV2 and J usage is TRBJ1-6; tentative D call: TRBD1 (6 bases). Germline V gene data show CDR1 as SNHLY and CDR2 as FYNNEI. Trimming shortened V by 6 bases and J by 3 bases, and 18 bases separated the two germline ends. This CDR3 is 17 amino acids long. This CDR3 is CASSQFPGQSYNSPLHF. The CDR3 bases are TGTGCCAGCAGCCAATTCCCGGGACAAAGCTATAATTCACCCCTCCACTTT.

Concerning this clonotype: The limits of the CDR3 on the DNA are not certain, so only TCRdb's listed CDR3 is given. The chain has TRBV25-1 and TRBJ1-2; the table's D call, TRBD1, was not checked against the DNA. A total of 14 residues make up the CDR3, ends included. Germline V gene sequence: CDR1 MGHDK, CDR2 SYGVNS. CDR3 residues: CACSARGQAYGYTF.

The CDR3 reads CSARDEGRVGEKLFF. CDR3 in DNA: TGCAGTGCTAGAGATGAGGGCAGGGTCGGGGAAAAACTGTTTTTT. The chain has TRBV20-1 and TRBJ1-4, with a possible D match to TRBD1 (5 bases). Trimming cost V 0 bases and J 8 bases, with 16 bases left between them. The germline CDR1 and CDR2 sequences are DFQATT and SNEGSKA (reference sequence). The CDR3 length is 15 residues.

The chain couples TRBV10-2 to TRBJ2-5, with D possibly called TRBD1 or TRBD2 (5 bases each). Germline CDR1 reads WSHSY; CDR2 reads SAAADI. There are 14 residues in the CDR3. Trimming left V 3 bases short and J 4 bases short, with 12 bases between. CDR3 in DNA: TGCGCCAGCAGTGACCGGCCGGGGCGAGAGACCCAGTACTTC. Amino acid sequence: CASSDRPGRETQYF.

This chain joins TRBV7-2 and TRBJ2-2, with D tentatively TRBD1 (6 bases). The CDR3 contains 16 residues. Germline CDR1 is SGHTA and CDR2 is FQGNSA. The V end lost 5 bases, the J end lost 3 bases, and 16 bases lay between the germline ends. The CDR3 DNA is TGTGCCAGCAGCCCGTCCGGGACACATTACACCGGGGAGCTGTTTTTT. Protein product: CASSPSGTHYTGELFF.

The CDR3 region has the DNA TGTGCCACCAGCAGCTTAGGCCGGGACGAGCAGTACTTC. As protein: CATSSLGRDEQYF. The chain is built from TRBV15 and TRBJ2-7; D is uncertain. The germline V and J ends were trimmed by 3 bases and 5 bases, with 11 bases remaining between them. The CDR3 extends over 13 amino acids. The V gene's germline CDR1 is LNHNV and CDR2 YYDKDF (reference sequence).

This clonotype showed up many times. V is TRBV20-1 and J is TRBJ2-7, with 7 positions matching TRBD2. The ends lost 3 bases at V and 2 bases at J; junction bases unmatched: 4. The CDR3 extends over 13 amino acids. Germline V CDR1 and CDR2: DFQATT, SNEGSKA (reference sequence). This chain's CDR3 is CSASASGPYEQYF. CDR3 bases: TGCAGTGCTAGTGCTAGCGGACCCTACGAGCAGTACTTC.

The table lists this clonotype with a count of one. The chain has TRBV7-3 and TRBJ1-2, with D perhaps matching TRBD1 (5 bases). This CDR3 has 16 residues. The ends were cut back, 3 bases at V and 4 bases at J, with 18 bases in the middle. Germline V gene data show CDR1 as SGHTA and CDR2 as FQGTGA. DNA for the CDR3: TGTGCCAGCAGCTTGCTCCCCGGGCGGGGCACCTATGGCTACACCTTC. Translated, it gives CASSLLPGRGTYGYTF.

The V gene is TRBV7-9, the J gene TRBJ2-5, with D unclear. Germline V gives CDR1 SEHNR, CDR2 FQNEAQ (reference sequence). The CDR3 is 14 amino acids. Trimming took 3 bases from V and 3 from J, leaving 11 bases between them. For the CDR3, the DNA is TGTGCCAGCAGCTTTTGGGCTGGGGAAGAGACCCAGTACTTC. This gives the protein CASSFWAGEETQYF.

In this sample, this clonotype turned up many times. The chain combines TRBV20-1 with TRBJ2-7; 8 bases line up with TRBD2. Germline V lookup: CDR1 DFQATT, CDR2 SNEGSKA (reference sequence). J lost 1 base, V lost 4 bases, and 3 bases had no gene match. This CDR3 spans 13 amino acids. As DNA, the CDR3 is TGCAGTGCTATGGGCGGGAGGTCCTACGAGCAGTACTTC. Translation: CSAMGGRSYEQYF.

This chain uses TRBV29-1 with TRBJ1-1; no clear D. Per germline, CDR1 SQVTM and CDR2 ANQGSEA. The CDR3 runs to 13 residues. V lost 0 bases and J lost 0, with 5 bases in between. DNA for the CDR3: TGCAGCGTTGAAGAGTCCGTGAACACTGAAGCTTTCTTT. Protein: CSVEESVNTEAFF.

Regarding this clonotype: Its ends do not fully match the called genes, so a read error is possible. This chain links TRBV10-3 with TRBJ1-1, with D uncertain. Germline values: CDR1 ENHRY, CDR2 SYGVKD. The CDR3 covers 12 residues. This CDR3 is CAISELKTEAFF. The CDR3 DNA sequence: TGTGCCATCAGTGAGTTGAAGACTGAAGCTTTCTTT.